This T cell receptor beta chain comes out of a study of blood T cell repertoires in COVID-19. Per the original methods: Scientists estimated how many nucleated cells there were by amplifying reference gene primers. Sequencing used immunoSEQ multiplex PCR; TCRdb keeps in-frame clones, though not all of them. D and trimming were read from the DNA, whereas the V and J calls and clone size are those reported in that table. The repertoire holds tens of thousands of clones, with 90% as singletons. Germline V gives CDR1 SGHRS, CDR2 YFSETQ. There are 15 residues in the CDR3. The V end lost 0 bases, the J end lost 2 bases, and 9 bases lay between the germline ends.

The sequence was collected from a woman aged 80 or older with active or convalescent COVID-19. The V gene is TRBV5-1, the J gene TRBJ2-1; D possibly corresponds to TRBD2 (6 bases). Source material: peripheral blood. The CDR3 protein is CASSLVTGAYNEQFF. The CDR3 DNA follows: TGCGCCAGCAGCTTGGTAACGGGGGCCTACAATGAGCAGTTCTTC.